These 21 T cell receptor beta chains originate from one sample sequenced in a study of CD8+ T cells in alopecia areata. Extraction and reverse transcription of RNA yielded cDNA as the sequencing template. Data came from immunoSEQ multiplex PCR; TCRdb stores just in-frame clones and leaves some out. This repertoire shows 140,000 to 150,000 clones, about three fifths found once; its top ten account for 5% to 7%. The sequencing here drew on CD4+ T cells sorted from blood, taken at week 0. Every receptor here comes from a human donor with alopecia areata.

The chain links TRBV6-5 to TRBJ1-4; 10 bases agree with TRBD1. Germline-derived CDR1 and CDR2 are MNHEY and SVGAGI. The CDR3 contains 14 residues. The V segment lost 6 bases and the J segment 11 bases; nucleotides outside the gene matches: 9. The CDR3 is CASSLTGGEGKLFF. CDR3 in DNA: TGTGCCAGCAGCCTGACAGGGGGCGAGGGGAAACTGTTTTTT.

The table lists this clone with a few counts. This sequence joins TRBV5-1 and TRBJ2-1, with TRBD2 identical over 9 bases. There are 14 residues in the CDR3. Germline V gene sequence: CDR1 SGHRS, CDR2 YFSETQ. J lost 13 bases, V lost 3 bases, and 11 bases had no gene match. The CDR3 is CASSSYNLAGEQFF. The CDR3 nucleotides are TGCGCCAGCAGCTCCTACAACTTAGCGGGGGAACAGTTCTTC.

In its sample, this clone was seen a few times. The chain recombines TRBV29-1 with TRBJ1-4, with D possibly matching TRBD1 (6 bases). V shed 4 bases and J shed 3 bases, with 15 bases lying between them. Looked up from germline, CDR1 is SQVTM and CDR2 is ANQGSEA. This CDR3 comprises 15 residues. In DNA form, the CDR3 reads TGCAGCGTTGGGACAGCCTCAAGGGCTAATGAAAAACTGTTTTTT. Translated: CSVGTASRANEKLFF. The variable domain in full, with the rest retrieved from reference TRBV29-1 and TRBJ1-4, is SAVISQKPSRDICQRGTSLTIQCQVDSQVTMMFWYRQQPGQSLTLIATANQGSEATYESGFVIDKFPISRPNLTFSTLTVSNMSPEDSSIYLCSVGTASRANEKLFFGSGTQLSVL.

The V gene is TRBV2, the J gene TRBJ1-1, with a weak D call TRBD1 (6 bases). CDR3 size: 11 residues. Deletions cut 7 bases from V and 10 bases from J, with 13 bases between. Germline loops: CDR1 SNHLY, CDR2 FYNNEI. The CDR3 sequence: CASKRTVTAFF. The DNA for the CDR3 is TGTGCCAGCAAGCGGACAGTGACAGCTTTCTTT.

The chain uses TRBV7-8 and TRBJ1-2; 7 bases are shared with TRBD1. This CDR3 contains 13 residues. V shed 7 bases, J shed 4 bases, and the junction held 6 bases outside the gene matches. Germline V lookup: CDR1 SGHVS, CDR2 FQNEAQ. The CDR3 DNA sequence: TGTGCCAGCACGACAGGGATTGGCTATGGCTACACCTTC. It is translated as CASTTGIGYGYTF.

The V and J genes are TRBV5-1 and TRBJ2-3; D is possibly TRBD2 (6 bases). Deletions cut 3 bases from V and 0 bases from J, with 11 bases between. The CDR3 totals 15 residues. Germline CDR1 SGHRS, CDR2 YFSETQ. The CDR3 DNA sequence: TGCGCCAGCAGCTGGGGCGGGGCAAGCACAGATACGCAGTATTTT. Translation gives CASSWGGASTDTQYF.

This clone was found a few times. The chain has TRBV10-3 and TRBJ1-6; 12 bases are shared with TRBD1. CDR1 is ENHRY, CDR2 SYGVKD, per germline. The V and J ends lost 7 bases and 8 bases, in that order; junction bases with no gene match: 6. This CDR3 region has 15 residues. The CDR3 protein is CAITEGDRGHSPLHF. The CDR3 DNA is TGTGCCATCACCGAGGGGGACAGGGGGCATTCACCCCTCCACTTT.

The rearrangement links TRBV11-1 to TRBJ2-7; 11 nucleotides align to TRBD1. The CDR3 length is 15 residues. Germline V lookup: CDR1 SGHAT, CDR2 FQDESV (reference sequence). The V gene end was trimmed by 2 bases and the J gene end by 7 bases; junction bases not matched to a gene: 7. The CDR3, as DNA: TGTGCCAGCAGCTTACTGGACAGGGGGCTTGGGGAGCAGTACTTC. The encoded protein is CASSLLDRGLGEQYF.

A single count supports this clone. The J gene is TRBJ2-6, the V gene TRBV25-1; TRBD1 matches at 8 bases. With V trimmed by 5 bases and J by 4 bases, 4 bases remained unmatched. Germline-derived CDR1 and CDR2 are MGHDK and SYGVNS. CDR3 size: 15 residues. The CDR3 DNA reads as TGTGCCAGCAGTCAGACAGGGGTCGGGGCCAACGTCCTGACTTTC. Translation: CASSQTGVGANVLTF.

This clone was recorded many times. The chain employs TRBV5-1 and TRBJ2-3, with D maybe TRBD1 (5 bases). CDR1 is SGHRS, CDR2 YFSETQ, per germline. The CDR3 contains 14 residues. The V end lost 4 bases, the J end lost 5 bases, and 14 bases lay between the germline ends. DNA for the CDR3: TGCGCCAGCAGCCAGGCAGGGCGGATAGATACGCAGTATTTT. Its translation is CASSQAGRIDTQYF.

The chain uses TRBV15 and TRBJ2-5, with D perhaps matching TRBD1 or TRBD2 (6 bases each). V was pared by 1 base and J by 5 bases, with 14 bases between. Germline loops: CDR1 LNHNV, CDR2 YYDKDF (reference sequence). CDR3 length: 15 amino acids. This CDR3 is CATSRVGTGRETQYF. The CDR3 nucleotides read TGTGCCACCAGCAGAGTAGGCACAGGGAGGGAGACCCAGTACTTC.

This clone was detected a few times. The chain uses TRBV29-1 and TRBJ1-1; maybe TRBD1 (5 bases). Germline V gene sequence: CDR1 SQVTM, CDR2 ANQGSEA. V was shortened by 0 bases and J by 4 bases, with 12 bases between the two germline ends. This CDR3 comprises 14 residues. The CDR3 loop is CSVEEGQGRTEAFF. CDR3 DNA sequence: TGCAGCGTTGAAGAGGGGCAGGGCCGCACTGAAGCTTTCTTT.

V usage is TRBV27 and J usage is TRBJ1-5; TRBD1 aligns across 8 bases. Germline V gene lookup returns CDR1 MNHEY and CDR2 SMNVEV (reference sequence). V shed 6 bases and J 2 bases; nucleotides not matched to a gene: 6. The CDR3 is 15 amino acids. The CDR3 DNA follows: TGTGCCAGCAGGGCGGGACAGGTGGGCAATCAGCCCCAGCATTTT. Translated: CASRAGQVGNQPQHF.

This rearrangement joins TRBV7-9 to TRBJ1-5; D call uncertain. Per the germline V gene, CDR1 is SEHNR and CDR2 is FQNEAQ (reference sequence). Trimming removed 5 bases at V and 1 base at J, with 9 bases between. This CDR3 has 14 residues. The CDR3 nucleotides read TGTGCCAGCAGCCAAGAACTGAGCAATCAGCCCCAGCATTTT. It is translated as CASSQELSNQPQHF. Using reference TRBV7-9 and TRBJ1-5 for the parts outside the CDR3, the full variable domain is DTGVSQNPRHKITKRGQNVTFRCDPISEHNRLYWYRQTLGQGPEFLTYFQNEAQLEKSRLLSDRFSAERPKGSFSTLEIQRTEQGDSAMYLCASSQELSNQPQHFGDGTRLSIL.

This chain joins TRBV7-8 and TRBJ2-3; D uncertain. Germline V gene sequence: CDR1 SGHVS, CDR2 FQNEAQ. The CDR3 loop spans 12 amino acids. The V and J ends lost 5 bases and 7 bases respectively, with 10 bases between them. CDR3 sequence reads: CASSRPGHTQYF. The CDR3 DNA is TGTGCCAGCAGCAGACCTGGCCATACGCAGTATTTT.

The chain carries TRBV5-1 and TRBJ2-3; weak D call: TRBD2 (6 bases). Germline CDR1 reads SGHRS; CDR2 reads YFSETQ. This CDR3 is 15 amino acids long. Trimming removed 2 bases from V and 8 bases from J, with 18 bases in between. The CDR3 loop is CASSFITGELGTQYF. The CDR3 coding sequence is TGCGCCAGCAGCTTCATAACGGGGGAACTGGGTACGCAGTATTTT.

This rearrangement joins TRBV5-4 to TRBJ1-2; 12 bases line up with TRBD1. The ends lost 5 bases at V and 8 bases at J; junction bases unmatched: 4. Germline assignment: CDR1 SGHNT and CDR2 YYREEE (reference sequence). The CDR3 covers 13 residues. CDR3 sequence reads: CASSGTGGKGYTF. The CDR3 nucleotides are TGTGCCAGCAGTGGGACAGGGGGCAAGGGCTACACCTTC.

J is TRBJ1-2 and V is TRBV4-2; tentatively, D is TRBD1 (5 bases). Germline assignment: CDR1 LGHNA and CDR2 YNFKEQ. The length of the CDR3 is 15 residues. The V and J ends lost 0 bases and 5 bases respectively, with 13 bases between them. The CDR3 protein is CASSQEGQASYGYTF. CDR3 nucleotides: TGTGCCAGCAGCCAAGAGGGGCAGGCCTCTTATGGCTACACCTTC.

The chain carries TRBV10-3 and TRBJ2-7; 9 positions agree with TRBD1. This CDR3 has 14 residues. With 3 bases clipped from V and 5 bases from J, the junction kept 5 bases outside the gene matches. Germline V gene lookup returns CDR1 ENHRY and CDR2 SYGVKD. CDR3 sequence: CAISERGQGDEQYF. The CDR3 bases are TGTGCCATCAGTGAAAGGGGACAGGGAGACGAGCAGTACTTC.

The chain recombines TRBV30 with TRBJ1-1, with a tentative D call TRBD1 (6 bases). The CDR3 loop spans 13 amino acids. V was pared by 1 base and J by 4 bases, with 10 bases between. Germline CDR1 is GTSNPN and CDR2 is SVGIG (reference sequence). Here the CDR3 reads CAWSGGRPTEAFF. The CDR3 region has the DNA TGTGCCTGGAGTGGGGGGCGACCCACTGAAGCTTTCTTT.

The V gene is TRBV29-1, the J gene TRBJ1-5, with 8 nucleotides matching TRBD1. Germline V gives CDR1 SQVTM, CDR2 ANQGSEA. Losses at the gene ends were 4 bases for V and 9 bases for J; bases not matched to a gene: 5. The CDR3 sequence is 12 residues long. CDR3 in amino acids: CSVGQGTGPQHF. The DNA of the CDR3 is TGCAGCGTTGGACAGGGGACGGGGCCCCAGCATTTT.